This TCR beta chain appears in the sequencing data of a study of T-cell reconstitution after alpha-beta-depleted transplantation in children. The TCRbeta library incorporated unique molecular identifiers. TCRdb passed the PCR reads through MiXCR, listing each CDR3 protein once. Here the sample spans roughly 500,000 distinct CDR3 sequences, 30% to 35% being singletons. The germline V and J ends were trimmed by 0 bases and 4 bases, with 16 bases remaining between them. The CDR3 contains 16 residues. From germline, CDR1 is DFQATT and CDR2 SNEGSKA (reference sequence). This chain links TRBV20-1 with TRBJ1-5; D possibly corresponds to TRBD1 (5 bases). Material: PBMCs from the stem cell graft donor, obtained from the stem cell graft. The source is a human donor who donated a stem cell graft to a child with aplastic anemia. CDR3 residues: CSARDTGGVINQPQHF. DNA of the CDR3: TGCAGTGCTAGAGATACCGGGGGGGTAATTAATCAGCCCCAGCATTTT.